This TCR beta chain comes out of a study of T cell repertoires in cytomegalovirus infection. Across the whole study: Public TCR beta signature analysis indicated the presence of both CMV infection and matching HLA type.

The CDR3 runs to 11 residues. The germline V gene encodes CDR1 MNHEY and CDR2 SMNVEV (reference sequence). V was shortened by 8 bases and J by 1 base, with 5 bases between the two germline ends. MiXCR, run by TCRdb on the reads, gives a single entry per CDR3 protein. The sample shows approximately 170,000 distinct CDR3 sequences, 15% to 20% of them seen only once. This clonotype occurred a few times. Its antigen is still unknown. Broader study findings: The ex vivo response showed dominance by HLA-C-restricted CMV-specific TCR beta clonotypes. Public TCR beta family frequency separated CMV-and-HLA carriers, including in an independent cohort.

The sequencing sample was made of CD8+ T cells from PBMCs. The chain is built from TRBV27 and TRBJ1-1, with D hard to call. The origin of this receptor is a human donor in good health (CMV status not recorded). Some clones in this sample may be carry-over from other donors' samples. CDR3 sequence: CASFRNTEAFF. CDR3 bases: TGTGCCAGCTTCAGGAACACTGAAGCTTTCTTT.